This TCR beta chain was sequenced for a study of blood T cell repertoires in COVID-19. Individuals aged about 18 to 89 years were recruited from 24 US areas. The ends were cut back, 5 bases at V and 3 bases at J, with 10 bases in the middle. The CDR3 is made up of 13 amino acids. CDR1 and CDR2 from the germline V gene are SQVTM and ANQGSEA. Profiling relied on immunoSEQ multiplex PCR, and the TCRdb table lists in-frame clones only, not all of them. Of approximately 440,000 clones listed, around 91% are singletons. The sample comprised PBMCs or T cells enriched from blood (not recorded which). The receptor's source is a man between 18 and 35 years old who had recovered from COVID-19. V usage is TRBV29-1 and J usage is TRBJ1-4, with D possibly TRBD1 on 6 matching bases. The CDR3, as DNA: TGCAGCGTTCCCGGACAGTCTAATGAAAAACTGTTTTTT. Protein sequence: CSVPGQSNEKLFF.